This entry describes one TCR beta chain. Its specificity is unknown. The data are from a study of shared clonotypes between healthy human individuals. General study points: The donor pool, a small one, limited the genetic and exposure-history diversity represented.

Method: immunoSEQ multiplex PCR; TCRdb's copy keeps in-frame clones and lacks some. The table lists around 990,000 clones, 60% to 80% of them singletons. Germline CDR1 is LNHDA and CDR2 is SQIVND (reference sequence). V was clipped by 7 bases and J by 7 bases, with 14 bases between them. The CDR3 is 12 residues long. Donors, healthy HIV-negative adults, lacked recent acute infections or vaccinations. This rearrangement joins TRBV19 to TRBJ2-7; no firm D call. The sequencing sample was made of memory CD4+ T cells from PBMCs. Subset given: CD45RA-negative fraction. The clonotype was recovered from a man younger than 30 in good health. Some clones in this sample may be carry-over from other donors' samples. CDR3 nucleotides: TGTGCCAGTACCGGCGATGGCAGGGAGCAGTACTTC. Protein sequence: CASTGDGREQYF.